This TCR beta chain was recorded in a study of blood T cell repertoires in COVID-19. Study-wide context: Samples came from the United States, Italy and Spain, spanning acute and convalescent COVID-19. The cDNA or gDNA used as material had been derived from T cells, B-cell-depleted T cells, or PBMCs.

Original methodology: Reference gene primer amplification yielded estimated nucleated cell counts. Assay: immunoSEQ multiplex PCR; the TCRdb copy retains only in-frame clones and omits some. V and J calls plus clone size are reproduced from that table; the DNA served to infer D and trimming. The table lists 230,000 or so clones, 75% to 90% of them singletons. Enrollees, about 18 to 89 years old, lived in 20 to 25 US areas. Germline V gene data show CDR1 as SGHTS and CDR2 as YDEGEE. V gave up 5 bases and J gave up 5 bases, with 13 bases separating them. This CDR3 is 13 amino acids long. V gene TRBV5-8 combines with J gene TRBJ1-1; D is perhaps TRBD1 (6 bases). The clonotype comes from a woman aged 35 to 49 with acute COVID-19. The specimen sequenced was PBMCs or T cells enriched from blood (not recorded which). In nucleotides, the CDR3 is TGTGCCAGCAGAAATCCAGGGGAAACTGAAGCTTTCTTT. It is translated as CASRNPGETEAFF.